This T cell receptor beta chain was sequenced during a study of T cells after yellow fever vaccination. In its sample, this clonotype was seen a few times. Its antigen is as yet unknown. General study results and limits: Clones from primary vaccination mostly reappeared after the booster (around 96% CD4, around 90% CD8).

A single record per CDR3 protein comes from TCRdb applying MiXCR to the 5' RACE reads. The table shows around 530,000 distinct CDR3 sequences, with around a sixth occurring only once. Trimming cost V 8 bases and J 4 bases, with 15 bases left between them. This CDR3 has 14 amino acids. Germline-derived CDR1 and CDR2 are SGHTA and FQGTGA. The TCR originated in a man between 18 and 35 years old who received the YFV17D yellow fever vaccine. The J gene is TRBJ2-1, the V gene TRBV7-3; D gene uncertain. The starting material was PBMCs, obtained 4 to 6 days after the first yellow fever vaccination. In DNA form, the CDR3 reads TGTGCCAGCGCCTTAGGGCTATCGTACAATGAGCAGTTCTTC. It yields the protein CASALGLSYNEQFF.